This T cell receptor (beta chain) was sequenced in a study of blood T cell repertoires in COVID-19. Study-wide context: PBMCs, B-cell-depleted T cells, or T cells provided the cDNA or gDNA that made up the material.

Cohort 3 donors counted as recovered after two negative PCRs, clearance, or resolved symptoms. As processed by the authors: Counts of nucleated cells, estimated from reference gene primer amplification, were obtained. TCRdb keeps only in-frame clones here, not all; method: immunoSEQ multiplex PCR. V, J and clone size reflect that table, while D and trimming were determined from the DNA. The data hold 500,000 or so clones, with about 85% observed a single time. This CDR3 contains 17 residues. J was trimmed by 0 bases and V by 7 bases; bases with no gene match: 13. CDR1 and CDR2 (germline): LNHDA, SQIVND (reference sequence).

V is TRBV19 and J is TRBJ1-2, with TRBD1 matching over 8 bases. The sequence came from a woman aged 18-29 years who had recovered from COVID-19. The sequenced sample was PBMCs or T cells enriched from blood (not recorded which). CDR3 in DNA: TGTGCCAGTATCCTCGGACAGGGCCTACTCCCTAACTATGGCTACACCTTC. Translation: CASILGQGLLPNYGYTF. The full variable domain, in which reference TRBV19 and TRBJ1-2 provide the parts outside the CDR3, is DGGITQSPKYLFRKEGQNVTLSCEQNLNHDAMYWYRQDPGQGLRLIYYSQIVNDFQKGDIAEGYSVSREKKESFPLTVTSAQKNPTAFYLCASILGQGLLPNYGYTFGSGTRLTVV.